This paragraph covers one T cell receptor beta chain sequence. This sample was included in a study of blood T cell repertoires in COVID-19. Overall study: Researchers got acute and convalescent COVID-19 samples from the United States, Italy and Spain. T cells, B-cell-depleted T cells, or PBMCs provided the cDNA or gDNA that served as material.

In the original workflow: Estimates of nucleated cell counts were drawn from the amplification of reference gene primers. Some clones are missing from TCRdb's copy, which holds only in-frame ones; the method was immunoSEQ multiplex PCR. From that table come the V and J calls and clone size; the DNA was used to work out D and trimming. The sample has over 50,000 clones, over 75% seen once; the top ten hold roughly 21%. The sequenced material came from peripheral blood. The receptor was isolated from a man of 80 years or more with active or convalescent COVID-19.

Here the CDR3 DNA reads TGTGCCAGCAACTACATAAGGGAGGCTAACTATGGCTACACCTTC. Its protein is CASNYIREANYGYTF. The chain links TRBV9 to TRBJ1-2; D is unresolved. CDR1 SGDLS and CDR2 YYNGEE come from the germline V gene. V shed 6 bases and J shed 0 bases, with 15 bases lying between them. The CDR3 is 15 residues long.